These T cell receptor beta chains were read from a single sample in a study of T cell responses to AZD1222 COVID-19 vaccine. Libraries were prepared by immunoSEQ multiplex PCR; TCRdb keeps only in-frame clonotypes and omits some of them. The sample contains about 130,000 clones, 80% to 90% of which appear only once. The sample was peripheral blood, taken on day 0 of AZD1222 vaccination. Receptors originate from an adult in good health. Both conserved end residues are part of each CDR3.

TRBV2	TRBJ2-7	CASSQQVREQYF
TRBV5-1	TRBJ2-3	CASSMDSSTDTQYF
TRBV9	TRBJ1-5	CASSAIEGNQPQHF
TRBV9	TRBJ2-7	CASSVGTSGRYSYEQYF
TRBV30	TRBJ1-2	CAWRASGTHYGYTF
TRBV13	TRBJ2-1	CASSSDMSSYNEQFF
TRBV2	TRBJ2-7	CASSERAGGPTRQYF
TRBV5-6	TRBJ2-3	CASSFGRGRADTQYF
TRBV6-5	TRBJ1-3	CASSYDPVGNTIYF
TRBV25-1	TRBJ2-2	CASSPTGGGELFF
TRBV19	TRBJ2-2	CASTSGSYGGELFF
TRBV28	TRBJ2-2	CASSLLAGTGGTGELFF
TRBV29-1	TRBJ1-1	CSVAAGQGDTEAFF
TRBV9	TRBJ1-2	CASSGALGPNYGYTF
TRBV5-6	TRBJ2-7	CASSLVGTYEQYF
TRBV28	TRBJ1-6	CASLESSYNSPLHF
TRBV6-6	TRBJ1-1	CASSYPAGQGTEAFF
TRBV27	TRBJ2-3	CASSLPSLGTDTQYF
TRBV28	TRBJ1-1	CASSRWGATEAFF
TRBV7-6	TRBJ2-2	CASSPPMAQGDTGELFF
TRBV5-1	TRBJ1-1	CASSPGTGVIIGTEAFF
TRBV7-2	TRBJ2-7	CASSWTGTSHSYEQYF
TRBV2	TRBJ1-2	CAIQYDSGFYGYTF
TRBV18	TRBJ2-7	CASSPLQGADEQYF
TRBV4-3	TRBJ1-5	CASSQAVTGNQPQHF
TRBV30	TRBJ2-7	CAWSSGQGRHEQYF
TRBV27	TRBJ2-7	CASSLRGAGYEQYF
TRBV28	TRBJ2-1	CASRGSSYNEQFF
TRBV5-4	TRBJ2-7	CASSPGLTSYEQYF
TRBV28	TRBJ2-2	CASRDRPPTGELFF
TRBV27	TRBJ2-1	CASSLRVTSSYNEQFF
TRBV19	TRBJ1-1	CASGTGVHTEAFF
TRBV19	TRBJ1-1	CASRIVGTEAFF
TRBV29-1	TRBJ1-2	CSVVRGTGDGYTF
TRBV5-4	TRBJ2-3	CASSTDPGRVADTQYF
TRBV11-2	TRBJ2-1	CASSSRLAGEKNEQFF
TRBV10-1	TRBJ2-6	CASSPGTGSPGANVLTF